One sample yielded the 32 T cell receptor beta chains listed below, sequenced in a study of blood T cells in healthy people across ages (dated by TCRdb to about 2015). The library came from 5' RACE. The sample was run on an Illumina HiSeq 2500. A second roughly 6 to 12 cycle PCR used a sample-barcoded 5' primer and a J-beta primer mix. Using fastp trimming at Q25 and MiXCR clonotype assembly, TCRdb reanalyzed the public sequencing data and kept in-frame beta chains. Each entry is one CDR3 protein sequence, shown with its most common DNA and genes. For this sample the table gives around 1,000,000 distinct CDR3 sequences, of which 20% to 25% were detected only once. The top ten hold about 0.72% of the sample. These data are also associated with another study on T cells of mothers and their children.

Sequencing was performed on blood. The receptors were sampled from a girl aged 2-10 years in good health.

This chain connects TRBV12-3 or TRBV12-4 to TRBJ1-1; D remains unclear. V was pared by 1 base and J by 5 bases, with 11 bases between. CDR3 length: 14 residues. The CDR3 region has the DNA TGTGCCAGCAGTTTAGGTCTACCTGGGACTGAAGCTTTCTTT. It encodes CASSLGLPGTEAFF.

This clonotype turned up a few times. The chain combines TRBV28 with TRBJ1-2; D perhaps matches TRBD1 (5 bases). The CDR3 has 14 amino acids. Trimming shortened V by 5 bases and J by 1 base, and 11 bases separated the two germline ends. The germline V gene has CDR1 MDHEN and CDR2 SYDVKM. CDR3 sequence reads: CASSVTQDNYGYTF. Here the CDR3 DNA reads TGTGCCAGCAGTGTAACACAGGATAACTATGGCTACACCTTC.

Comment on this clonotype: Being one base from a much bigger clone, this may be a read error. The rearrangement joins TRBV11-2 to TRBJ2-5; D is undetermined. The J call may be faulty, since TRBJ2-1 better matches the DNA end. Germline V lookup: CDR1 SGHAT, CDR2 FQNNGV. The length of the CDR3 is 11 residues. The CDR3 region is CASSQFHEQFF. The CDR3 DNA is TGTGCCAGCAGCCAATTCCATGAGCAGTTCTTC.

This clonotype was seen a single time. This rearrangement joins TRBV11-2 to TRBJ2-5; D may be TRBD1 or TRBD2 (5 bases each). This CDR3 has 11 amino acids. CDR1 is SGHAT and CDR2 is FQNNGV in the germline V gene. Trimming removed 0 bases at V and 14 bases at J, with 10 bases between. CDR3 DNA sequence: TGTGCCAGCAGCTTAGAGAGGGGTCGTTACTTC. It yields the protein CASSLERGRYF.

The genes are TRBV9 and TRBJ1-3; TRBD1 might be the D (6 bases). The CDR3 is 17 amino acids. The V end lost 3 bases, the J end lost 4 bases, and 20 bases lay between the germline ends. The V gene's germline CDR1 is SGDLS and CDR2 YYNGEE. In DNA, the CDR3 is TGTGCCAGCAGCGAGGGGGGTCAGATTGGCCTCGGAAACACCATATATTTT. Translating gives CASSEGGQIGLGNTIYF.

CDR3 residues: CASSDGTSLAYNEQFF. The CDR3 DNA follows: TGTGCCAGCAGTGACGGGACCTCGCTTGCCTACAATGAGCAGTTCTTC. V usage is TRBV28 and J usage is TRBJ2-1; D might be TRBD1 or TRBD2, each matching 5 bases. Germline assignment: CDR1 MDHEN and CDR2 SYDVKM. The V end lost 5 bases, the J end lost 2 bases, and 16 bases lay between the germline ends. CDR3 length: 16 residues.

The chain couples TRBV29-1 to TRBJ2-7; unclear D gene. The germline V gene encodes CDR1 SQVTM and CDR2 ANQGSEA. The ends were cut back, 4 bases at V and 5 bases at J, with 6 bases in the middle. This CDR3 has 10 residues. In DNA, the CDR3 is TGCAGCGTTGGGCTGGACGAGCAGTACTTC. Translating gives CSVGLDEQYF.

V usage is TRBV12-5 and J usage is TRBJ1-3; perhaps TRBD1 as D (5 bases). The CDR3 runs to 18 residues. Trimming cost V 4 bases and J 0 bases, with 19 bases left between them. Looked up from germline, CDR1 is LGHNT and CDR2 is FRNRAP. The CDR3 DNA reads TGTGCTAGTGGTTGGGGGGACCGCTCCTCCATCTCTGGAAACACCATATATTTT. Protein sequence: CASGWGDRSSISGNTIYF.

This clonotype has a handful of counts. This chain uses TRBV7-3 with TRBJ2-1, with D maybe TRBD1 (5 bases). Germline V lookup: CDR1 SGHTA, CDR2 FQGTGA. The V gene lost 5 bases and the J gene lost 8 bases, with 19 bases spanning the gap. The CDR3 has 15 residues. In nucleotides, the CDR3 is TGTGCCAGCAGCATTATGAGCGTCCTCAGGGATGAGCAGTTCTTC. Amino acid sequence: CASSIMSVLRDEQFF.

The chain carries TRBV14 and TRBJ2-5, with 10 bases lining up with TRBD2. V was pared by 1 base and J by 2 bases, with 10 bases of the junction left unmatched. The CDR3 totals 18 residues. Germline assignment: CDR1 SGHDN and CDR2 FVKESK. CDR3 nucleotides: TGTGCCAGCAGCCAAGTGGGCTGGGCTAGCGGGAGTCAAGAGACCCAGTACTTC. Residues: CASSQVGWASGSQETQYF. Full variable domain (missing parts from reference TRBV14 and TRBJ2-5): EAGVTQFPSHSVIEKGQTVTLRCDPISGHDNLYWYRRVMGKEIKFLLHFVKESKQDESGMPNNRFLAERTGGTYSTLKVQPAELEDSGVYFCASSQVGWASGSQETQYFGPGTRLLVL.

This clonotype was seen a few times. The V and J genes are TRBV7-2 and TRBJ1-2, with unresolved D. The V and J ends lost 1 base and 0 bases respectively, with 12 bases between them. Germline loops: CDR1 SGHTA, CDR2 FQGNSA. This CDR3 has 16 residues. The CDR3 bases are TGTGCCAGCAGCTTAGTCGAGGGCCTAGCTAACTATGGCTACACCTTC. Its translation is CASSLVEGLANYGYTF.

The chain has TRBV14 and TRBJ2-3; no clear D gene. The CDR3 loop spans 12 amino acids. Per germline, CDR1 SGHDN and CDR2 FVKESK. The V end was cut by 6 bases, the J end by 14 bases, with 18 bases between. The CDR3 sequence is CASSQSLIGVYF. CDR3 nucleotide sequence: TGTGCCAGCAGTCAATCCCTAATCGGCGTGTATTTT.

The chain uses TRBV24-1 and TRBJ2-5, with 12 bases matching TRBD2. The tail of the sequence fits TRBJ2-1 better, so the J call may be wrong. Per the germline V gene, CDR1 is KGHDR and CDR2 is SFDVKD. This CDR3 spans 15 amino acids. The CDR3 coding sequence is TGTGCCACCAGAGGTCTAGCGGGGGGGCTGTATGAGCAGTTCTTC. This codes for CATRGLAGGLYEQFF.

A few counts support this clonotype. The chain has TRBV2 and TRBJ1-3; TRBD1 matches at 10 bases. This CDR3 spans 19 amino acids. Germline V gene lookup returns CDR1 SNHLY and CDR2 FYNNEI. After removal of 5 bases from V and 2 bases from J, the junction contained 15 bases not matched to a gene. CDR3 nucleotides: TGTGCCAGCAGTACTCTAGGACCTCCGGGACAGGGGACTGGAAACACCATATATTTT. Protein: CASSTLGPPGQGTGNTIYF.

The chain couples TRBV4-2 to TRBJ2-1; the match to TRBD2 covers 9 bases. The V and J ends lost 4 bases and 5 bases, in that order; junction bases with no gene match: 6. Germline CDR1 LGHNA, CDR2 YNFKEQ. The CDR3 is 15 residues long. CDR3 loop: CASSLVTSGHNEQFF. The DNA of the CDR3 is TGTGCCAGCAGCCTAGTGACTAGCGGTCACAATGAGCAGTTCTTC.

The chain links TRBV19 to TRBJ1-4; tentative D call: TRBD1 (5 bases). Trimming cost V 6 bases and J 8 bases, with 19 bases left between them. The V gene's germline CDR1 is LNHDA and CDR2 SQIVND (reference sequence). The CDR3 is made up of 15 amino acids. The CDR3 DNA is TGTGCCAGTAGCCAACCAAGGGGATCTTTGGAAAAACTGTTTTTT. It encodes CASSQPRGSLEKLFF.

The chain joins TRBV13 to TRBJ2-1; D ambiguous. Germline V gene sequence: CDR1 PRHDT, CDR2 FYEKMQ (reference sequence). The CDR3 contains 16 residues. Deletions cut 3 bases from V and 2 bases from J, with 14 bases between. The CDR3 loop reads CASSLGRFNPYNEQFF. The CDR3 coding sequence is TGTGCCAGCAGCTTGGGCAGGTTTAACCCCTACAATGAGCAGTTCTTC.

The table lists this clonotype with a few counts. This sequence joins TRBV13 and TRBJ1-3; D remains ambiguous. Germline CDR1 PRHDT, CDR2 FYEKMQ (reference sequence). The CDR3 is 14 residues long. The ends were cut back, 4 bases at V and 0 bases at J, with 7 bases in the middle. The CDR3 DNA sequence: TGTGCCAGCAGCTCCTGGAACTCTGGAAACACCATATATTTT. Translation: CASSSWNSGNTIYF.

This clonotype came up a few times. The chain joins TRBV29-1 to TRBJ2-7; D call uncertain. CDR1 is SQVTM, CDR2 ANQGSEA, per germline. The CDR3 sequence is 14 residues long. V was clipped by 0 bases and J by 5 bases, with 14 bases between them. The CDR3 loop reads CSVEDRGETDEQYF. CDR3 nucleotides: TGCAGCGTTGAAGATCGAGGAGAAACGGACGAGCAGTACTTC.

This clonotype was seen a few times. The V and J genes are TRBV19 and TRBJ1-2; no firm D call. Germline V gene sequence: CDR1 LNHDA, CDR2 SQIVND (reference sequence). The CDR3 spans 14 residues. The V and J ends lost 6 bases and 4 bases respectively, with 15 bases between them. This CDR3 reads CASRLAGQSYGYTF. The CDR3 DNA reads TGTGCCAGTAGACTGGCAGGTCAATCCTATGGCTACACCTTC. The full variable domain, with the rest looked up from reference TRBV19 and TRBJ1-2, is DGGITQSPKYLFRKEGQNVTLSCEQNLNHDAMYWYRQDPGQGLRLIYYSQIVNDFQKGDIAEGYSVSREKKESFPLTVTSAQKNPTAFYLCASRLAGQSYGYTFGSGTRLTVV.

The chain has TRBV14 and TRBJ2-1; D ambiguous. The CDR3 spans 18 residues. Trimming took 7 bases from V and 4 from J, leaving 26 bases between them. The V gene's germline CDR1 is SGHDN and CDR2 FVKESK. The CDR3 reads CASNHGQLLDETYNEQFF. CDR3 DNA: TGTGCCAGCAACCACGGCCAGCTCCTTGATGAGACTTACAATGAGCAGTTCTTC.

This clonotype was detected only a few times. The gene calls are TRBV3-1 and TRBJ2-3; D may be TRBD1 (6 bases). The V end was cut by 7 bases, the J end by 2 bases, with 16 bases between. Germline V gene lookup returns CDR1 LGHDT and CDR2 YNNKEL (reference sequence). The CDR3 consists of 15 residues. CDR3 sequence reads: CASTYQGSTTDTQYF. The DNA for the CDR3 is TGTGCCAGCACCTACCAGGGGTCGACCACAGATACGCAGTATTTT.

This rearrangement joins TRBV28 to TRBJ1-4; D is unresolved. This CDR3 spans 14 amino acids. The ends were cut back, 7 bases at V and 8 bases at J, with 17 bases in the middle. The V gene's germline CDR1 is MDHEN and CDR2 SYDVKM. CDR3 DNA sequence: TGTGCCAGCAAGCGGGGAGGTATAACGGAAAAACTGTTTTTT. Residues: CASKRGGITEKLFF.

This clonotype has more than one count but fewer than ten. The chain combines TRBV5-1 with TRBJ2-5, with 11 bases aligning to TRBD2. Germline CDR1 SGHRS, CDR2 YFSETQ. Trimming took 2 bases from V and 5 from J; bases not matched to a gene: 5. The CDR3 consists of 15 residues. CDR3 coding DNA: TGCGCCAGCAGCTTAACTAGCGGGAGAAGGGAGACCCAGTACTTC. Translated, it gives CASSLTSGRRETQYF.

The V call is TRBV7-9, the J call TRBJ2-3; D is tentatively TRBD1 or TRBD2 (5 bases each). V lost 3 bases to trimming and J lost 0 bases, with 16 bases between them. This CDR3 is 17 amino acids long. Germline-derived CDR1 and CDR2 are SEHNR and FQNEAQ (reference sequence). The CDR3 sequence: CASSFGIGTGSTDTQYF. CDR3 nucleotides: TGTGCCAGCAGCTTTGGGATCGGGACCGGGAGCACAGATACGCAGTATTTT. The whole variable domain, remainder taken from reference TRBV7-9 and TRBJ2-3, is DTGVSQNPRHKITKRGQNVTFRCDPISEHNRLYWYRQTLGQGPEFLTYFQNEAQLEKSRLLSDRFSAERPKGSFSTLEIQRTEQGDSAMYLCASSFGIGTGSTDTQYFGPGTRLTVL.

CDR3 sequence: CASSLNRKETQYF. The DNA for the CDR3 is TGTGCCAGCAGCTTAAACAGGAAAGAGACCCAGTACTTC. The V and J genes are TRBV7-2 and TRBJ2-5, with D perhaps matching TRBD1 (5 bases). The CDR3 covers 13 residues. Trimming cost V 2 bases and J 3 bases, with 7 bases left between them. Germline V gives CDR1 SGHTA, CDR2 FQGNSA.

This clonotype occurred a few times. The chain joins TRBV4-1 to TRBJ1-2; D ambiguous. Germline CDR1 MGHRA, CDR2 YSYEKL. V was cut by 6 bases and J by 8 bases, with 13 bases left in between. The CDR3 sequence is 12 residues long. The CDR3 DNA sequence: TGCGCCAGCAGTCACGTTGGCGGCGGCTACACCTTC. Protein sequence: CASSHVGGGYTF.

A few counts support this clonotype. The chain employs TRBV10-3 and TRBJ2-5, with D perhaps TRBD2 (6 bases). There are 12 residues in the CDR3. CDR1 and CDR2 (germline): ENHRY, SYGVKD. The V and J ends lost 10 bases and 7 bases respectively, with 16 bases between them. The CDR3 DNA is TGTGCCACCTCGGGAATGGAGGGGACCCAGTACTTC. Translated, it gives CATSGMEGTQYF.

J is TRBJ1-2 and V is TRBV7-9; no clear D. Germline loops: CDR1 SEHNR, CDR2 FQNEAQ (reference sequence). V lost 0 bases, J lost 3 bases, and 8 bases lay in between. CDR3 length equals 14 residues. The CDR3 protein is CASSLAAVHYGYTF. The CDR3 DNA reads TGTGCCAGCAGCTTAGCGGCCGTACACTATGGCTACACCTTC.

J is TRBJ2-5 and V is TRBV6-5; 7 bases are a match to TRBD1. After removal of 5 bases from V and 1 base from J, the junction contained 10 bases not matched to a gene. Germline CDR1 reads MNHEY; CDR2 reads SVGAGI. This CDR3 spans 16 amino acids. The CDR3 reads CASSTSTGSAQETQYF. As DNA, the CDR3 is TGTGCCAGCAGTACCTCGACAGGGTCGGCCCAAGAGACCCAGTACTTC.

J is TRBJ2-2 and V is TRBV7-3; 9 bases are a match to TRBD2. Germline lookup yields CDR1 SGHTA and CDR2 FQGTGA. Trimming cost V 5 bases and J 6 bases; bases outside gene matches: 7. This CDR3 contains 15 residues. CDR3 nucleotide sequence: TGTGCCAGCAGCCCCGCGGGAGGGGAGGCCGGGGAGCTGTTTTTT. This sequence encodes CASSPAGGEAGELFF.

The chain couples TRBV11-3 to TRBJ2-4; 9 nucleotides line up with TRBD2. The ends lost 0 bases at V and 4 bases at J; junction bases unmatched: 7. CDR1 is SGHNT, CDR2 YENEEA, per germline. The CDR3 has 17 amino acids. CDR3 amino acids: CASSLDQPSGVKNIQYF. The CDR3 DNA is TGTGCCAGCAGCTTAGATCAACCTAGCGGGGTAAAAAACATTCAGTACTTC.